The next 15 T cell receptor beta chains were all read from a single sample in a study of blood T cell repertoires in COVID-19 (dated by TCRdb to between 2020 and 2021). Preparation of the library involved the immunoSEQ multiplex PCR assay. Imported from immuneACCESS, the table was reduced by TCRdb to in-frame sequences with V and J called. These copies leave out some clones; in studies compared against another copy, an unresolved V gene accounts for under half, and the cause of the remainder is not known. The sample table records over 110,000 clones; just under 80% of these occur just once. Of the sample, 1.9% is held by the ten largest clones. Input material: peripheral blood. These receptors were collected from a woman aged 55-75 years with acute or convalescent COVID-19.

J is TRBJ1-2 and V is TRBV25-1; 8 bases align to TRBD1. Germline V lookup: CDR1 MGHDK, CDR2 SYGVNS. V lost 6 bases, J lost 6 bases, and 3 bases stayed unmatched. The length of the CDR3 is 12 residues. The CDR3 reads CASRSDRDGYTF. CDR3 nucleotides: TGTGCCAGCAGATCGGACAGGGATGGCTACACCTTC.

The count of this clone is one. This rearrangement joins TRBV5-1 to TRBJ2-1; 7 nucleotides line up with TRBD1. J was trimmed by 10 bases and V by 0 bases; bases with no gene match: 10. There are 15 residues in the CDR3. Germline assignment: CDR1 SGHRS and CDR2 YFSETQ. For the CDR3, the DNA is TGCGCCAGCAGCTTGGGGTCTACAGGGGCTGGGGAGCAGTTCTTC. It codes for CASSLGSTGAGEQFF.

The V call is TRBV11-3, the J call TRBJ2-3, with a tentative D call TRBD1 (6 bases). CDR3 length: 16 amino acids. The V and J ends lost 1 base and 3 bases respectively, with 14 bases between them. Germline CDR1 and CDR2: SGHNT and YENEEA. CDR3 protein: CASSLGAPGQTDTQYF. CDR3 nucleotides: TGTGCCAGCAGCTTAGGGGCCCCCGGACAGACAGATACGCAGTATTTT. The whole variable domain, remainder taken from reference TRBV11-3 and TRBJ2-3, is EAGVVQSPRYKIIEKKQPVAFWCNPISGHNTLYWYLQNLGQGPELLIRYENEEAVDDSQLPKDRFSAERLKGVDSTLKIQPAELGDSAVYLCASSLGAPGQTDTQYFGPGTRLTVL.

This sequence joins TRBV27 and TRBJ2-2, with D possibly TRBD1 on 7 matching bases. Germline V CDR1 and CDR2: MNHEY, SMNVEV (reference sequence). The length of the CDR3 is 16 residues. V was shortened by 5 bases and J by 5 bases, with 18 bases between the two germline ends. The CDR3 nucleotides are TGTGCCAGCAGTCCCCAGGGGGGCCTGGTTACCGGGGAGCTGTTTTTT. It encodes CASSPQGGLVTGELFF.

The chain joins TRBV29-1 to TRBJ1-1; D is unresolved. Germline CDR1 SQVTM, CDR2 ANQGSEA. This CDR3 is 11 amino acids long. The germline V and J ends were trimmed by 0 bases and 7 bases, with 6 bases remaining between them. The DNA for the CDR3 is TGCAGCGTTGAAGACCCCGGTGAAGCTTTCTTT. It specifies CSVEDPGEAFF.

The chain combines TRBV6-5 with TRBJ2-3, with TRBD2 identical over 8 bases. V was clipped by 5 bases and J by 4 bases; unmatched bases: 8. The CDR3 extends over 15 amino acids. Germline CDR1 reads MNHEY; CDR2 reads SVGAGI. The DNA of the CDR3 is TGTGCCAGCAGTCCCCCCGGGGGGGCCCCAGATACGCAGTATTTT. It is translated as CASSPPGGAPDTQYF.

The V and J genes are TRBV7-9 and TRBJ2-1, with TRBD2 matching over 10 bases. The CDR3 has 17 residues. Per the germline V gene, CDR1 is SEHNR and CDR2 is FQNEAQ (reference sequence). Germline trimming cut 5 bases from V and 3 bases from J; bases unmatched to any gene: 10. The CDR3 reads CASSPFPSGRGYNEQFF. The CDR3 DNA sequence: TGTGCCAGCAGCCCCTTCCCAAGCGGGAGGGGCTACAATGAGCAGTTCTTC.

This rearrangement joins TRBV7-8 to TRBJ1-1; 9 bases align to TRBD1. V was pared by 4 bases and J by 10 bases, with 13 bases of the junction left unmatched. The CDR3 is 15 amino acids. Germline V CDR1 and CDR2: SGHVS, FQNEAQ. The CDR3 region is CASSSRTAQGARAFF. For the CDR3, the DNA is TGTGCCAGCAGCTCCCGAACGGCACAGGGGGCGAGAGCTTTCTTT.

This clone was found once. This chain uses TRBV28 with TRBJ2-1; 9 nucleotides agree with TRBD2. V lost 3 bases and J lost 4; bases outside the gene matches: 4. The germline V gene has CDR1 MDHEN and CDR2 SYDVKM. The CDR3 spans 15 residues. In DNA, the CDR3 is TGTGCCAGCAGTTTGGGGACTAGCAGATACAATGAGCAGTTCTTC. Protein: CASSLGTSRYNEQFF.

The J gene is TRBJ1-3, the V gene TRBV2, with 8 bases fitting TRBD1. V lost 5 bases to trimming and J lost 5 bases; unmatched junction nucleotides: 17. Germline CDR1 is SNHLY and CDR2 is FYNNEI. The CDR3 totals 18 residues. The CDR3 loop reads CASSTSKIGQGARNTIYF. The DNA for the CDR3 is TGTGCCAGCAGTACATCTAAGATCGGACAGGGTGCAAGAAACACCATATATTTT.

This rearrangement joins TRBV20-1 to TRBJ2-5, with TRBD2 identical over 8 bases. The CDR3 loop spans 15 amino acids. V lost 3 bases, J lost 2 bases, and 8 bases stayed unmatched. In germline, CDR1 is DFQATT, CDR2 SNEGSKA (reference sequence). The CDR3 reads CSASREGLLQETQYF. The CDR3 DNA follows: TGCAGTGCTAGTCGGGAGGGACTTTTACAAGAGACCCAGTACTTC.

The chain couples TRBV7-6 to TRBJ2-7; 7 bases match TRBD2. Germline CDR1 SGHVS, CDR2 FNYEAQ. Unmatched junction bases numbered 7, after V lost 1 base and J lost 4 bases. The CDR3 totals 15 residues. The CDR3 loop reads CASSLGAGEGYEQYF. The CDR3 DNA sequence: TGTGCCAGCAGCTTAGGGGCGGGAGAGGGGTACGAGCAGTACTTC.

This chain uses TRBV10-3 with TRBJ2-7, with D possibly TRBD1 on 5 matching bases. Germline V lookup: CDR1 ENHRY, CDR2 SYGVKD. This CDR3 region has 13 residues. Trimming removed 6 bases from V and 0 bases from J, with 9 bases in between. This CDR3 is CAIRGAYSYEQYF. The CDR3 DNA follows: TGTGCCATCAGAGGGGCTTACTCCTACGAGCAGTACTTC.

V gene TRBV29-1 combines with J gene TRBJ2-2; D unresolved. The V end lost 4 bases, the J end lost 0 bases, and 9 bases lay between the germline ends. CDR3 length: 14 amino acids. Germline V CDR1 and CDR2: SQVTM, ANQGSEA. The CDR3 bases are TGCAGCGTTGTGCCCCAGACGAACACCGGGGAGCTGTTTTTT. This encodes CSVVPQTNTGELFF.

The CDR3 coding sequence is TGTGCCAGCAGTCACGACAGGGTACGCGGCTACACCTTC. Translation gives CASSHDRVRGYTF. The chain uses TRBV28 and TRBJ1-2; the match to TRBD1 covers 7 bases. Losses at the gene ends were 5 bases for V and 8 bases for J; bases not matched to a gene: 8. Looked up from germline, CDR1 is MDHEN and CDR2 is SYDVKM. CDR3 size: 13 residues.